This passage covers 23 T cell receptor beta chains from one sample sequenced in a study of early stage breast cancer tumors. TCRdb's copy holds only in-frame clones and misses some; the assay was immunoSEQ multiplex PCR. Among around 9,800 clones listed, more than 60% were seen once. Sequenced input: breast tumor tissue. These receptor sequences come from a person between 65 and 79 years old with breast cancer.

The gene calls are TRBV2 and TRBJ2-1; tentatively, D is TRBD2 (6 bases). The CDR3 is 13 amino acids. Germline CDR1 and CDR2: SNHLY and FYNNEI. V gave up 6 bases and J gave up 9 bases, with 15 bases separating them. CDR3 DNA sequence: TGTGCCAGCAGCGCGACTAGATCGGCTGAGCAGTTCTTC. Residues: CASSATRSAEQFF.

CDR3 DNA sequence: TGTGCCAGCATCAACCGAAGGGGGACAGGGTCGGAAAAACTGTTTTTT. Protein sequence: CASINRRGTGSEKLFF. V and J are TRBV7-8 and TRBJ1-4; 9 nucleotides line up with TRBD1. This CDR3 spans 16 amino acids. V shed 7 bases and J 8 bases; nucleotides not matched to a gene: 14. The germline CDR1 and CDR2 sequences are SGHVS and FQNEAQ.

V gene TRBV21-1 combines with J gene TRBJ1-3. TRBV21-1 is a known pseudogene. The CDR3 is made up of 12 amino acids. The CDR3 reads CASTKGGDTIYF. The CDR3 nucleotides are TGTGCCAGCACGAAGGGGGGGGACACCATATATTTT.

In this sample, this clone turned up a few times. V is TRBV5-1 and J is TRBJ2-2, with 7 bases that match TRBD2. V shed 4 bases and J 4 bases; nucleotides not matched to a gene: 7. Per the germline V gene, CDR1 is SGHRS and CDR2 is YFSETQ. CDR3 length: 15 residues. CDR3 sequence: CASSPSGVVTGELFF. In DNA, the CDR3 is TGCGCCAGCAGCCCAAGCGGGGTAGTCACCGGGGAGCTGTTTTTT.

This clone is large by share. CDR3 protein: CASSYAGQPQHF. CDR3 DNA sequence: TGTGCCAGCAGTTACGCAGGGCAGCCCCAGCATTTT. The chain combines TRBV6-5 with TRBJ1-5; possibly TRBD1 for D (5 bases). The germline V gene encodes CDR1 MNHEY and CDR2 SVGAGI. The V end was cut by 2 bases, the J end by 7 bases, with 6 bases between. The CDR3 is 12 residues long.

J is TRBJ2-1 and V is TRBV7-6; D call uncertain. Germline lookup yields CDR1 SGHVS and CDR2 FNYEAQ. CDR3 length: 12 amino acids. The V gene lost 2 bases and the J gene lost 6 bases, with 5 bases spanning the gap. As DNA, the CDR3 is TGTGCCAGCAGCTTAATACTCAATGAGCAGTTCTTC. This codes for CASSLILNEQFF. The full variable domain, rest sourced from reference TRBV7-6 and TRBJ2-1, is GAGVSQSPRYKVTKRGQDVALRCDPISGHVSLYWYRQALGQGPEFLTYFNYEAQQDKSGLPNDRFSAERPEGSISTLTIQRTEQRDSAMYRCASSLILNEQFFGPGTRLTVL.

Here the CDR3 DNA reads TGTGCCAGCAGCTTAAGCGGGGACGGGGACGAGCAGTACTTC. Encoded protein: CASSLSGDGDEQYF. J is TRBJ2-7 and V is TRBV5-6, with 7 bases aligning to TRBD2. CDR1 SGHDT and CDR2 YYEEEE come from the germline V gene. The trim removed 2 bases at V and 5 bases at J, leaving 7 bases unmatched. The CDR3 has 14 residues.

This sequence joins TRBV11-2 and TRBJ2-7; TRBD2 agrees at 8 bases. Per the germline V gene, CDR1 is SGHAT and CDR2 is FQNNGV. V was pared by 5 bases and J by 2 bases, with 5 bases of the junction left unmatched. The CDR3 loop spans 14 amino acids. The CDR3 is CASSPPGGTYEQYF. Written as DNA, the CDR3 is TGTGCCAGCAGCCCTCCGGGAGGGACCTACGAGCAGTACTTC.

The chain links TRBV10-1 to TRBJ1-5; tentatively, D is TRBD1 (6 bases). The CDR3 loop spans 18 amino acids. Germline lookup yields CDR1 WNHNN and CDR2 SYGVQD (reference sequence). The germline V and J ends were trimmed by 4 bases and 1 base, with 20 bases remaining between them. The CDR3 loop is CASSARQVGDGSNQPQHF. CDR3 coding DNA: TGCGCCAGCAGTGCCCGACAGGTTGGAGACGGAAGCAATCAGCCCCAGCATTTT.

The chain recombines TRBV18 with TRBJ1-2; D gene ambiguous. The ends were cut back, 3 bases at V and 4 bases at J, with 15 bases in the middle. The CDR3 extends over 15 amino acids. The germline V gene has CDR1 KGHSH and CDR2 LQKENI. The CDR3 protein is CASSPSGGVGYGYTF. The CDR3 DNA sequence: TGTGCCAGCTCACCGTCGGGCGGGGTCGGCTATGGCTACACCTTC.

This chain connects TRBV5-1 to TRBJ1-1; 9 bases are shared with TRBD1. The CDR3 is 18 residues long. J was trimmed by 1 base and V by 0 bases; bases with no gene match: 10. Germline values: CDR1 SGHRS, CDR2 YFSETQ. CDR3 coding DNA: TGCGCCAGCAGCTTGGGACCGGGACAGGGAACCAGGAACACTGAAGCTTTCTTT. Translating it yields CASSLGPGQGTRNTEAFF.

The chain joins TRBV5-1 to TRBJ2-7; D uncertain. This CDR3 spans 15 amino acids. Trimming pared 0 bases from V and 8 bases from J, leaving 18 bases between. Germline assignment: CDR1 SGHRS and CDR2 YFSETQ. The CDR3 is CASSLDPGSLSQQYF. The CDR3 bases are TGCGCCAGCAGCTTGGATCCGGGTTCCCTCTCCCAGCAGTACTTC.

This chain links TRBV5-1 with TRBJ2-7; 10 nucleotides align to TRBD1. The germline gives CDR1 SGHRS, CDR2 YFSETQ. This CDR3 has 14 residues. Trimming cost V 5 bases and J 5 bases; bases outside gene matches: 7. CDR3: CASSWTGQGNEQYF. The CDR3 nucleotides are TGCGCCAGCAGTTGGACGGGACAGGGGAACGAGCAGTACTTC.

This chain joins TRBV6-5 and TRBJ2-7; TRBD2 might be the D (6 bases). Germline-derived CDR1 and CDR2 are MNHEY and SVGAGI. CDR3 length: 13 amino acids. V was cut by 8 bases and J by 2 bases, with 13 bases left in between. CDR3 loop: CASAGTLTYEQYF. CDR3 nucleotide sequence: TGTGCCAGCGCCGGGACTCTCACCTACGAGCAGTACTTC.

The chain carries TRBV6-5 and TRBJ1-4; D is ambiguous. The CDR3 is 15 amino acids. Germline values: CDR1 MNHEY, CDR2 SVGAGI. Trimming removed 4 bases from V and 8 bases from J, with 17 bases in between. The CDR3 is CASSSRSTGREKLFF. The CDR3 region has the DNA TGTGCCAGCAGTTCCCGGTCTACGGGGAGGGAAAAACTGTTTTTT.

The V and J genes are TRBV6-6 and TRBJ1-2, with D unclear. CDR1 and CDR2 (germline): MNHNY, SVGAGI (reference sequence). This CDR3 contains 13 residues. Trimming stripped 6 bases from V and 1 base from J, with 9 bases between. The CDR3 loop reads CASSPGVNYGYTF. CDR3 nucleotides: TGTGCCAGCAGCCCCGGGGTTAACTATGGCTACACCTTC.

The CDR3 region has the DNA TGTGCCAGCAGCAAAGCGGAGGAGCATGGGTACTACGAGCAGTACTTC. This codes for CASSKAEEHGYYEQYF. The chain links TRBV21-1 to TRBJ2-7; TRBD2, the table's D call, lacks a check against the DNA. TRBV21-1 is marked as a pseudogene. This CDR3 is built from 16 residues.

CDR3 in DNA: TGCGCCAGCAGCTTGGTAGGGACAGGGAGGAACTATGGCTACACCTTC. Protein sequence: CASSLVGTGRNYGYTF. This chain links TRBV5-1 with TRBJ1-2; 9 nucleotides agree with TRBD1. The CDR3 consists of 16 residues. Trimming cost V 0 bases and J 2 bases; bases outside gene matches: 5. Per germline, CDR1 SGHRS and CDR2 YFSETQ.

The rearrangement uses TRBV11-1 and TRBJ2-5, with D possibly TRBD2 on 5 matching bases. V lost 1 base and J lost 3, with 9 bases in between. From germline, CDR1 is SGHAT and CDR2 FQDESV (reference sequence). This CDR3 region has 14 residues. The CDR3 DNA is TGTGCCAGCAGCTTAGGCCTAGCCGAAGAGACCCAGTACTTC. Translated: CASSLGLAEETQYF.

The V call is TRBV5-5, the J call TRBJ2-5, with D maybe TRBD2 (5 bases). This CDR3 is built from 15 residues. V lost 1 base and J lost 2, with 12 bases in between. The germline V gene has CDR1 SGHKS and CDR2 YYEKEE (reference sequence). CDR3 sequence: CASSLWAAVQETQYF. CDR3 sequence (DNA): TGTGCCAGCAGCTTGTGGGCAGCGGTACAAGAGACCCAGTACTTC.

In nucleotides, the CDR3 is TGCGCCAGCAGTGGCCCTAGCGGGGCGTCCCGCAATGAGCAGTTCTTC. Translation gives CASSGPSGASRNEQFF. The chain is built from TRBV10-1 and TRBJ2-1, with TRBD2 matching over 9 bases. CDR3 length equals 16 residues. The V gene's germline CDR1 is WNHNN and CDR2 SYGVQD (reference sequence). Trimming removed 4 bases from V and 6 bases from J; junction bases left unmatched: 10.

The chain has TRBV6-5 and TRBJ1-4, with TRBD1 matching over 7 bases. V was clipped by 6 bases and J by 6 bases; unmatched bases: 7. The CDR3 is 14 amino acids. CDR1 is MNHEY, CDR2 SVGAGI, per germline. The CDR3 loop reads CASRGQASYEKLFF. The CDR3 DNA reads TGTGCCAGCAGAGGACAGGCTTCCTATGAAAAACTGTTTTTT.

This rearrangement joins TRBV6-6 to TRBJ1-4; TRBD1 agrees at 10 bases. The CDR3 totals 13 residues. The germline V gene encodes CDR1 MNHNY and CDR2 SVGAGI (reference sequence). V lost 6 bases and J lost 6; bases outside the gene matches: 1. The CDR3, as DNA: TGTGCCAGCAGGACAGGGGGCGATGAAAAACTGTTTTTT. Translating gives CASRTGGDEKLFF.